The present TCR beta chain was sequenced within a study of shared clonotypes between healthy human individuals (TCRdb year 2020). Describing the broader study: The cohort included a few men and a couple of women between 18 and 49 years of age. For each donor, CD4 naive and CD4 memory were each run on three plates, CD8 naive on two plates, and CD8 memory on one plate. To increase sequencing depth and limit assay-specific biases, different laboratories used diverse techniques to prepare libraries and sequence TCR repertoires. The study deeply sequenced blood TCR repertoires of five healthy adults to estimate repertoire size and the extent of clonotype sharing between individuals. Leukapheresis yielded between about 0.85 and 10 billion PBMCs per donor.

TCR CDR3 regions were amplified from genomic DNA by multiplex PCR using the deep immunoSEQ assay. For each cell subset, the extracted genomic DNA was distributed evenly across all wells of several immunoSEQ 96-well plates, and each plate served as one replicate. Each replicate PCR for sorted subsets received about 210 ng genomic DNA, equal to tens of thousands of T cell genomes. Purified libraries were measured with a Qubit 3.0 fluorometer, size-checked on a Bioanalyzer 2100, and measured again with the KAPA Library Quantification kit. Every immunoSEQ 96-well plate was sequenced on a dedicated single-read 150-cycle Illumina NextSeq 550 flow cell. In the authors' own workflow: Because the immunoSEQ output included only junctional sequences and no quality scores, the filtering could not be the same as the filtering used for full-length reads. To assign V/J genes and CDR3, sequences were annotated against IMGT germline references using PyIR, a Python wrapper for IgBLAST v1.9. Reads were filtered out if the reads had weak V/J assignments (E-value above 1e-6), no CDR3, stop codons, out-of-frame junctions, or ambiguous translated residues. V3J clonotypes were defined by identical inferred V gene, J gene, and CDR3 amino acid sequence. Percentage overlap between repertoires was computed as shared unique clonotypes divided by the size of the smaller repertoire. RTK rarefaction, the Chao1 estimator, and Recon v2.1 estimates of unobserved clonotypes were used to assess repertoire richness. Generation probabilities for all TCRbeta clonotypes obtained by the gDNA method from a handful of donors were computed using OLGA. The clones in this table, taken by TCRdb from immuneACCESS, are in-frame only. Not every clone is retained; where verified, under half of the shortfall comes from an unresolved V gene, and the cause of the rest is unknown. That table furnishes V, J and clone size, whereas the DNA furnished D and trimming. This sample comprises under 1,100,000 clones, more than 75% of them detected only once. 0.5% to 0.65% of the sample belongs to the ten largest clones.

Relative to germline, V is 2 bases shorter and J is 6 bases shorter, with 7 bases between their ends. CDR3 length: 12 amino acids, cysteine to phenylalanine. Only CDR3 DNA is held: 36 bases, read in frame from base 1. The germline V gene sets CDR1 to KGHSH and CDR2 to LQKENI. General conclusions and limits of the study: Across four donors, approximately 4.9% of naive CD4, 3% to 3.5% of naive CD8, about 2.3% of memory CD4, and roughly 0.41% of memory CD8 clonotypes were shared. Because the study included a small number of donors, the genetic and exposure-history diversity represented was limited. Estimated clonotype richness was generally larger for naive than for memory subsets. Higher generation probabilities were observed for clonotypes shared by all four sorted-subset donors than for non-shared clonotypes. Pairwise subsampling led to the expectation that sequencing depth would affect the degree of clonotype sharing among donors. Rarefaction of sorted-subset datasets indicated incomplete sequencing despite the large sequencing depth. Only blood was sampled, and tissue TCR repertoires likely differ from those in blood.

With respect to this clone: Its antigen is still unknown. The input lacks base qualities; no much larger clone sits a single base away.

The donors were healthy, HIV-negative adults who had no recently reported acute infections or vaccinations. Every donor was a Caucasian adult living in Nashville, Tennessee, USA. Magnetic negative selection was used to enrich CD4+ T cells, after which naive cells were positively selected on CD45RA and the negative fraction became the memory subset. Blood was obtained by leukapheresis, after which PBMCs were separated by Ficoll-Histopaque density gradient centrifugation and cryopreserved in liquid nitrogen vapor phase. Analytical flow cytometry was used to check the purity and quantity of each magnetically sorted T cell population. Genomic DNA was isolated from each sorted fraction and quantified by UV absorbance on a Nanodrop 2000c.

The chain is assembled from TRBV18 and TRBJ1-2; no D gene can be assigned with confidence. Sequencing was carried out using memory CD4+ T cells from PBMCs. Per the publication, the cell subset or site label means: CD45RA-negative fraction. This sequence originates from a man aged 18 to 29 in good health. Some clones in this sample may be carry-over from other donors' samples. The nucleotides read TGTGCCAGCTCACCAGTAGCGGATGGCTACACCTTC. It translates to CASSPVADGYTF.